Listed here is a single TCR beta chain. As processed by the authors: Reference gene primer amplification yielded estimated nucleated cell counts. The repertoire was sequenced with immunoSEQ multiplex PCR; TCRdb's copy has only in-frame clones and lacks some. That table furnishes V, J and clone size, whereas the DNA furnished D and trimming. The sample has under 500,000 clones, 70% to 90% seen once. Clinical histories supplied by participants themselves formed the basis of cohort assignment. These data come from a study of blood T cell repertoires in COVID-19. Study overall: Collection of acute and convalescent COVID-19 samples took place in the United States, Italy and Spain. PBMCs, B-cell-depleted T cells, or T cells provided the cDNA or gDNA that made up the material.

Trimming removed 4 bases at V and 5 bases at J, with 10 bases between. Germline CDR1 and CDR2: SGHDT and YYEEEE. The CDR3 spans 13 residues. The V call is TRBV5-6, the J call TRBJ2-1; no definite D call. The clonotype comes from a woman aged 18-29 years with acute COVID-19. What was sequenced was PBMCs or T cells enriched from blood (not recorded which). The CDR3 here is CASSLTVHNEQFF. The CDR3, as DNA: TGTGCCAGCAGCCTAACAGTTCACAATGAGCAGTTCTTC.